The clone carrying this T cell receptor (beta chain) occurred many times. Among the patients, aged 18 to 65, hyperthyroidism was newly diagnosed and had lasted under 2 months. Diagnostic assessment was based on clinical symptoms, serum thyroxine and TRAb, thyroid ultrasound and orbital computed tomography. The source material, RNA transcripts, was used to amplify TCR beta CDR3 regions. The TCR CDR3 first-round RT-PCR relied on the HTBI primer set. MiXCR, run by TCRdb on the multiplex PCR reads, gives a single entry per CDR3 protein. This table holds about 420,000 distinct CDR3 sequences, roughly 13% found once. V gave up 6 bases and J gave up 0 bases; unmatched junction bases: 11. Germline V lookup: CDR1 MDHEN, CDR2 SYDVKM. The CDR3 runs 18 residues. The sample originates from a study of T cells in Graves' hyperthyroidism and ophthalmopathy. On the study more broadly: Peripheral blood was obtained at initial diagnosis, preceding any treatment.

The source is a young woman with Graves' hyperthyroidism. The sample taken for sequencing was blood. V and J are TRBV28 and TRBJ2-2; 9 nucleotides align to TRBD1. The CDR3 loop reads CASSPGQGSYANTGELFF. The CDR3 DNA is TGTGCCAGCAGCCCGGGACAGGGCTCCTATGCGAACACCGGGGAGCTGTTTTTT.